These 2 T cell receptor beta chains came from one sample sequenced in a study of blood T cell repertoires in COVID-19. Libraries were prepared by immunoSEQ multiplex PCR; TCRdb keeps only in-frame clonotypes and omits some of them. The sample includes some 200,000 clones, about 90% seen only once; the top ten take around 2.1%. The sample comprised PBMCs or T cells enriched from blood (not recorded which). The receptors were gathered from a woman in her 30s who had recovered from COVID-19.

CDR3 coding DNA: TGTGCCAGTAGGCCCGGACAGGGCGGGCAGTATTTT. Translating gives CASRPGQGGQYF. The chain couples TRBV19 to TRBJ2-3; 8 bases match TRBD1. V dropped 6 bases and J dropped 11; count of bases not matched to a gene: 7. The germline CDR1 and CDR2 sequences are LNHDA and SQIVND (reference sequence). This CDR3 is built from 12 residues.

This chain uses TRBV19 with TRBJ2-7; 10 bases fit TRBD1. Germline V gives CDR1 LNHDA, CDR2 SQIVND (reference sequence). The CDR3 totals 16 residues. Losses at the gene ends were 6 bases for V and 2 bases for J; bases not matched to a gene: 10. The CDR3 DNA sequence: TGTGCCAGTAGCCTGGACCGGGACAGGGGCACCTACGAGCAGTACTTC. Translating gives CASSLDRDRGTYEQYF.